Reported below is one T cell receptor (beta chain). This specimen comes from a study of blood T cell repertoires in COVID-19. V gave up 4 bases and J gave up 0 bases; unmatched junction bases: 1. CDR1 and CDR2 from the germline V gene are SGHRS and YFSETQ. The CDR3 is 14 amino acids. The data were produced by immunoSEQ multiplex PCR, yet TCRdb's version contains in-frame clones alone and is incomplete. The sample has some 210,000 clones, more than 80% seen once; the top ten hold approximately 8.7%. Sequencing was carried out using PBMCs or T cells enriched from blood (not recorded which). This clonotype was obtained from a man in his forties who had recovered from COVID-19. The rearrangement joins TRBV5-1 to TRBJ2-7, with 10 nucleotides matching TRBD2. CDR3 protein: CASSRTSGSYEQYF. CDR3 DNA sequence: TGCGCCAGCAGCCGGACTAGCGGCTCCTACGAGCAGTACTTC. Drawing the rest from reference TRBV5-1 and TRBJ2-7, the complete variable domain is KAGVTQTPRYLIKTRGQQVTLSCSPISGHRSVSWYQQTPGQGLQFLFEYFSETQRNKGNFPGRFSGRQFSNSRSEMNVSTLELGDSALYLCASSRTSGSYEQYFGPGTRLTVT.